The 2 T cell receptor beta chains given below trace back to one sample, sequenced in a study of T cell repertoires in cytomegalovirus infection. For these TCRs, the target antigens are not known. MiXCR, run by TCRdb on the reads, gives a single entry per CDR3 protein. The top ten clones hold approximately 90% of a sample with 40,000 to 60,000 distinct CDR3 sequences, under 25% of them seen once. The specimen comprised CD8+ T cells from cultured PBMCs, sampled from culture after CMV antigen stimulation. The receptors come from a human donor in good health (CMV status not recorded). Some clones in this sample may be carry-over from other donors' samples.

This chain links TRBV4-1 with TRBJ2-7; D perhaps matches TRBD1 (6 bases). The CDR3 is 14 residues long. Trimming shortened V by 6 bases and J by 1 base, and 13 bases separated the two germline ends. Germline CDR1 and CDR2: MGHRA and YSYEKL. Here the CDR3 DNA reads TGCGCCAGCAGTCGGACAGAGGTGTCCTACGAGCAGTACTTC. Translation gives CASSRTEVSYEQYF.

This clonotype has only a few counts. The V call is TRBV11-2, the J call TRBJ2-1; 9 nucleotides align to TRBD2. The ends lost 1 base at V and 4 bases at J; junction bases unmatched: 11. Germline CDR1 SGHAT, CDR2 FQNNGV. The CDR3 length is 18 residues. As DNA, the CDR3 is TGTGCCAGCAGCTTAGCACCGGGACTAGCTTTATTGTACAATGAGCAGTTCTTC. Its protein product is CASSLAPGLALLYNEQFF.